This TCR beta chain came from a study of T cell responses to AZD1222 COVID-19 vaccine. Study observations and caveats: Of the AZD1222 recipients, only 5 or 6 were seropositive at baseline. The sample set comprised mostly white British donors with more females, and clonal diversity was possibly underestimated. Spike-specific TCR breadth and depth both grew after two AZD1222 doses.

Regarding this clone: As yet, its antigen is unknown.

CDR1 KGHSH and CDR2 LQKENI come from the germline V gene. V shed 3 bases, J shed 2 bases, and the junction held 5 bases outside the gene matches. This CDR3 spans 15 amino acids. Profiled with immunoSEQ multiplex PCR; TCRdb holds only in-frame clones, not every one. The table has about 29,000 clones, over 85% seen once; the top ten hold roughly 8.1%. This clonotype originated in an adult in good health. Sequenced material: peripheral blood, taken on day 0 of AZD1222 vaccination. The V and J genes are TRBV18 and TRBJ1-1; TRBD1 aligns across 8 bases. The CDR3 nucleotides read TGTGCCAGCTCACCGAAATCAGGGGGCAACACTGAAGCTTTCTTT. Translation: CASSPKSGGNTEAFF.